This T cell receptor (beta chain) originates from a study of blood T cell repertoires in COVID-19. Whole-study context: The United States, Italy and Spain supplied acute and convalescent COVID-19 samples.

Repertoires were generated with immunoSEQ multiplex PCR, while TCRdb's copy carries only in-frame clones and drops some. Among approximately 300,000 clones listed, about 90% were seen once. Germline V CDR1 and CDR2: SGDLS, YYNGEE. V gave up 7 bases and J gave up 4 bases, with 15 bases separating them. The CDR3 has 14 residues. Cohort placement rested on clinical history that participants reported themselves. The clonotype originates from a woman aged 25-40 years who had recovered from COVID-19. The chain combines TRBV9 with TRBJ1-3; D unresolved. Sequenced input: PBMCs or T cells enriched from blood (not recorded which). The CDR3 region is CASGEEPRGNTIYF. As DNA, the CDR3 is TGTGCCAGCGGGGAGGAGCCGAGGGGAAACACCATATATTTT.